These 25 T cell receptor beta chains share one sample of origin, sequenced in a study of T cell changes during pregnancy in multiple sclerosis. Repertoires were generated with immunoSEQ multiplex PCR, while TCRdb's copy carries only in-frame clones and drops some. The table lists about 51,000 clones, approximately 90% of them singletons. Sequencing was performed on CD8+ T cells from peripheral blood mononuclear cells, taken in the second trimester of pregnancy. These receptors were collected from a female donor with multiple sclerosis, enrolled in a pregnancy study.

V gene TRBV7-9 combines with J gene TRBJ2-7; D possibly corresponds to TRBD2 (6 bases). V shed 7 bases and J shed 3 bases, with 16 bases lying between them. The CDR3 is made up of 14 amino acids. Germline assignment: CDR1 SEHNR and CDR2 FQNEAQ (reference sequence). This CDR3 is CASTAGTGDYEQYF. In DNA, the CDR3 is TGTGCCAGCACCGCCGGGACGGGGGACTACGAGCAGTACTTC.

This clone was detected only once. The chain employs TRBV4-1 and TRBJ2-1; TRBD1 agrees at 11 bases. J was trimmed by 2 bases and V by 4 bases; bases with no gene match: 4. In germline, CDR1 is MGHRA, CDR2 YSYEKL. The CDR3 consists of 16 residues. CDR3 sequence reads: CASSLRTGGPYNEQFF. The CDR3 region has the DNA TGCGCCAGCAGCCTCAGGACAGGGGGCCCCTACAATGAGCAGTTCTTC.

Comments on this clone: Sequence at one end of the junction differs from germline and may be a read error. The rearrangement joins TRBV6-5 to TRBJ1-2; 9 positions match TRBD1. Germline V gene sequence: CDR1 MNHEY, CDR2 SVGAGI. This CDR3 contains 14 residues. The CDR3 reads CVSSSGDRARGYTF. The CDR3 DNA sequence: TGTGTCAGCAGTTCCGGGGACAGGGCACGGGGCTACACCTTC.

V gene TRBV6-4 combines with J gene TRBJ2-3; 12 bases map to TRBD1. CDR1 is MRHNA and CDR2 is SNTAGT in the germline V gene. The CDR3 length is 15 residues. The V segment lost 4 bases and the J segment 6 bases; nucleotides outside the gene matches: 5. The CDR3 DNA is TGTGCCAGCAGTGCCGGGACAGGGGGCAGTGATACGCAGTATTTT. Amino acid sequence: CASSAGTGGSDTQYF.

This clone appeared once. The chain links TRBV7-3 to TRBJ2-5, with 14 bases matching TRBD2. V was pared by 5 bases and J by 5 bases, with 10 bases of the junction left unmatched. CDR1 is SGHTA, CDR2 FQGTGA, per germline. The CDR3 is 17 residues long. The CDR3 reads CASSPGTSGGGWETQYF. As DNA, the CDR3 is TGTGCCAGCAGCCCAGGGACTAGCGGGGGCGGCTGGGAGACCCAGTACTTC.

The chain employs TRBV14 and TRBJ2-3, with TRBD1 matching over 9 bases. The V and J ends lost 4 bases and 3 bases, in that order; junction bases with no gene match: 5. The CDR3 is made up of 15 amino acids. Germline CDR1 reads SGHDN; CDR2 reads FVKESK. The CDR3 DNA reads TGTGCCAGCAGCCTGACAGGGGGGGAAACAGATACGCAGTATTTT. It codes for CASSLTGGETDTQYF.

The rearrangement joins TRBV5-4 to TRBJ1-1; D might be TRBD1 (6 bases). The V end was cut by 4 bases, the J end by 4 bases, with 17 bases between. The V gene's germline CDR1 is SGHNT and CDR2 YYREEE (reference sequence). This CDR3 comprises 15 residues. In nucleotides, the CDR3 is TGTGCCAGCAGCCACGCAGGGGAGGGGGGCACTGAAGCTTTCTTT. Its translation: CASSHAGEGGTEAFF.

This clone was seen a single time. The rearrangement uses TRBV25-1 and TRBJ2-7, with D perhaps matching TRBD1 (5 bases). This CDR3 has 14 residues. The ends were cut back, 1 base at V and 2 bases at J, with 9 bases in the middle. Germline loops: CDR1 MGHDK, CDR2 SYGVNS. The CDR3 here is CASSESAGTYEQYF. The CDR3 DNA sequence: TGTGCCAGCAGTGAATCGGCAGGGACCTACGAGCAGTACTTC.

The DNA for the CDR3 is TGTGCCAGCAGCCAAGATAAGTGGAAGGTATCGGAGGGCTACACCTTC. This encodes CASSQDKWKVSEGYTF. The chain couples TRBV4-2 to TRBJ1-2; no definite D call. V was cut by 0 bases and J by 8 bases, with 19 bases left in between. This CDR3 is built from 16 residues. The germline CDR1 and CDR2 sequences are LGHNA and YNFKEQ.

Only a few counts were recorded for this clone. The rearrangement uses TRBV14 and TRBJ1-4; 8 bases are shared with TRBD1. This CDR3 has 17 amino acids. The ends lost 2 bases at V and 0 bases at J; junction bases unmatched: 5. From germline, CDR1 is SGHDN and CDR2 FVKESK. CDR3 region: CASSQLGTGATNEKLFF. The DNA for the CDR3 is TGTGCCAGCAGCCAACTCGGGACAGGTGCAACTAATGAAAAACTGTTTTTT.

The V gene is TRBV6-1, the J gene TRBJ1-3, with 8 bases matching TRBD1. This CDR3 has 16 amino acids. V dropped 2 bases and J dropped 8; count of bases not matched to a gene: 11. Per the germline V gene, CDR1 is MNHNS and CDR2 is SASEGT. CDR3 loop: CASSELPGGFRDTIYF. The CDR3 coding sequence is TGTGCCAGCAGTGAACTTCCAGGGGGCTTTAGGGACACCATATATTTT.

V gene TRBV15 combines with J gene TRBJ1-3; D remains ambiguous. Germline CDR1 is LNHNV and CDR2 is YYDKDF (reference sequence). Trimming removed 1 base at V and 0 bases at J, with 10 bases between. The CDR3 has 16 amino acids. The DNA for the CDR3 is TGTGCCACCAGCAGAGTCGGGGTCAGCTCTGGAAACACCATATATTTT. It translates to CATSRVGVSSGNTIYF. The whole variable domain, remainder taken from reference TRBV15 and TRBJ1-3, is DAMVIQNPRYQVTQFGKPVTLSCSQTLNHNVMYWYQQKSSQAPKLLFHYYDKDFNNEADTPDNFQSRRPNTSFCFLDIRSPGLGDTAMYLCATSRVGVSSGNTIYFGEGSWLTVV.

The J gene is TRBJ1-1, the V gene TRBV5-1, with unresolved D. Per the germline V gene, CDR1 is SGHRS and CDR2 is YFSETQ. This CDR3 is built from 12 residues. V was cut by 1 base and J by 4 bases, with 5 bases left in between. The CDR3 coding sequence is TGCGCCAGCAGCTTGACGGGCACTGAAGCTTTCTTT. As protein: CASSLTGTEAFF.

The V gene is TRBV5-1, the J gene TRBJ2-3; TRBD2 is a possible D gene (6 bases). CDR3 length: 17 residues. Germline values: CDR1 SGHRS, CDR2 YFSETQ. Trimming cost V 5 bases and J 0 bases, with 19 bases left between them. CDR3 protein: CASRKTLAHTSTDTQYF. In DNA form, the CDR3 reads TGCGCCAGCAGAAAGACGCTAGCGCATACCAGCACAGATACGCAGTATTTT.

This clone was seen only a few times. The chain has TRBV6-5 and TRBJ1-6, with D perhaps matching TRBD1 (6 bases). The CDR3 contains 14 residues. CDR1 and CDR2 (germline): MNHEY, SVGAGI. V dropped 4 bases and J dropped 10 bases, with 14 bases sitting between them. The CDR3 is CASSFGTSVSPLHF. CDR3 bases: TGTGCCAGCAGTTTTGGGACAAGTGTATCACCCCTCCACTTT.

In its sample, this clone was seen once. V gene TRBV6-6 combines with J gene TRBJ2-7, with 10 bases aligning to TRBD1. There are 14 residues in the CDR3. The germline V gene has CDR1 MNHNY and CDR2 SVGAGI (reference sequence). V trimming: 7 bases; J trimming: 4 bases; junction bases outside the gene matches: 7. The DNA of the CDR3 is TGTGCCAGCACCCCCCGGGACAGGGGATACGAGCAGTACTTC. It codes for CASTPRDRGYEQYF.

This chain uses TRBV13 with TRBJ2-1; 9 bases fit TRBD2. The CDR3 runs to 15 residues. V trimming: 3 bases; J trimming: 5 bases; junction bases outside the gene matches: 5. Germline V gene lookup returns CDR1 PRHDT and CDR2 FYEKMQ (reference sequence). CDR3 DNA sequence: TGTGCCAGCAGCTTGGGCGGGGGGGCAGACAATGAGCAGTTCTTC. Amino acids: CASSLGGGADNEQFF.

The chain uses TRBV10-3 and TRBJ1-3; 7 bases fit TRBD1. Germline V gives CDR1 ENHRY, CDR2 SYGVKD. Trimming cost V 4 bases and J 0 bases; bases outside gene matches: 12. CDR3 length: 18 amino acids. The CDR3 here is CAISGDRADLISGNTIYF. The CDR3 DNA follows: TGTGCCATCAGTGGAGACAGGGCCGATTTGATCTCTGGAAACACCATATATTTT.

This chain uses TRBV2 with TRBJ2-7; TRBD1 might be the D (6 bases). The CDR3 consists of 13 residues. Germline CDR1 SNHLY, CDR2 FYNNEI. V was cut by 9 bases and J by 2 bases, with 14 bases left in between. The CDR3 region is CARTGDNAYEQYF. CDR3 nucleotide sequence: TGTGCCAGAACTGGGGACAATGCCTACGAGCAGTACTTC. The complete variable domain, with remaining parts taken from reference TRBV2 and TRBJ2-7, reads EPEVTQTPSHQVTQMGQEVILRCVPISNHLYFYWYRQILGQKVEFLVSFYNNEISEKSEIFDDQFSVERPDGSNFTLKIRSTKLEDSAMYFCARTGDNAYEQYFGPGTRLTVT.

CDR3: CAISESAGGYNEQFF. The CDR3 DNA reads TGTGCCATCAGTGAGTCTGCGGGGGGGTACAATGAGCAGTTCTTC. The chain links TRBV10-3 to TRBJ2-1; TRBD2 agrees at 9 bases. Germline CDR1 reads ENHRY; CDR2 reads SYGVKD. Trimming took 0 bases from V and 4 from J; bases not matched to a gene: 1. The length of the CDR3 is 15 residues.

In DNA form, the CDR3 reads TGTGCCAGCAGTTATTCAGACGAGCAGTACTTC. It specifies CASSYSDEQYF. The V call is TRBV6-6, the J call TRBJ2-7; D is uncertain. V was trimmed by 3 bases and J by 5 bases, leaving 5 bases between them. CDR3 length: 11 residues. CDR1 MNHNY and CDR2 SVGAGI come from the germline V gene (reference sequence).

The genes are TRBV19 and TRBJ1-1, with 9 bases identical to TRBD1. There are 12 residues in the CDR3. V was pared by 2 bases and J by 11 bases, with 3 bases of the junction left unmatched. CDR1 and CDR2 from the germline V gene are LNHDA and SQIVND (reference sequence). CDR3 region: CASSIPGTGAFF. CDR3 DNA: TGTGCCAGTAGTATACCCGGGACAGGGGCTTTCTTT.

The gene calls are TRBV7-3 and TRBJ2-3; 9 nucleotides agree with TRBD2. The V gene's germline CDR1 is SGHTA and CDR2 FQGTGA. There are 16 residues in the CDR3. The ends lost 5 bases at V and 1 base at J; junction bases unmatched: 7. CDR3: CASSRRAGGGTDTQYF. The CDR3 DNA follows: TGTGCCAGCAGCCGCCGAGCGGGGGGCGGCACAGATACGCAGTATTTT.

In its sample, this clone was seen once. This sequence joins TRBV6-6 and TRBJ1-5, with D perhaps TRBD1 (5 bases). In germline, CDR1 is MNHNY, CDR2 SVGAGI (reference sequence). The length of the CDR3 is 12 residues. Between the trimmed V and J ends, which lost 8 bases and 6 bases, there was a span of 11 bases. This chain's CDR3 is CASDSGAQPQHF. The DNA of the CDR3 is TGTGCCAGCGACTCTGGGGCTCAGCCCCAGCATTTT.

The chain carries TRBV29-1 and TRBJ2-5; D perhaps matches TRBD2 (6 bases). The CDR3 extends over 14 amino acids. V dropped 4 bases and J dropped 2 bases, with 14 bases sitting between them. Germline V gives CDR1 SQVTM, CDR2 ANQGSEA. CDR3 nucleotide sequence: TGCAGCGTTGGATGGGGGGAATCTCAAGAGACCCAGTACTTC. Protein product: CSVGWGESQETQYF.